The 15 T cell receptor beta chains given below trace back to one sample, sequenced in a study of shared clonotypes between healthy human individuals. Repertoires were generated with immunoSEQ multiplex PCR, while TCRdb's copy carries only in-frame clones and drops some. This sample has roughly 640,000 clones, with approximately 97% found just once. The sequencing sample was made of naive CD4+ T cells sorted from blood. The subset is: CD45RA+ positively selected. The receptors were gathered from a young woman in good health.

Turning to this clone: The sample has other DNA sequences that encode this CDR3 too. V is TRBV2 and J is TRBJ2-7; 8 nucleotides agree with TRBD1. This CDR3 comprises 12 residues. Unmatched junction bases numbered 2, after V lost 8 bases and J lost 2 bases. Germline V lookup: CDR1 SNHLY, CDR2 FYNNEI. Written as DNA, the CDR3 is TGTGCCAGCCGACAGGGGACCTACGAGCAGTACTTC. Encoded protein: CASRQGTYEQYF.

The CDR3 sequence is CASSFPGGLETQYF. DNA for the CDR3: TGTGCCAGCAGTTTCCCGGGAGGGCTTGAGACCCAGTACTTC. The V call is TRBV28, the J call TRBJ2-5, with 8 positions matching TRBD2. The CDR3 is made up of 14 amino acids. V shed 3 bases and J 5 bases; nucleotides not matched to a gene: 5. Germline V CDR1 and CDR2: MDHEN, SYDVKM.

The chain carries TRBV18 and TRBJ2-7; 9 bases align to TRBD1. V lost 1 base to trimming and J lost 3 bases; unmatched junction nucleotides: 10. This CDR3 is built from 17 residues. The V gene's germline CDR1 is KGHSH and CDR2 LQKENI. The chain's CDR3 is CASSPRAGTGNSYEQYF. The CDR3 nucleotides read TGTGCCAGCTCACCACGGGCCGGGACAGGGAATAGCTACGAGCAGTACTTC.

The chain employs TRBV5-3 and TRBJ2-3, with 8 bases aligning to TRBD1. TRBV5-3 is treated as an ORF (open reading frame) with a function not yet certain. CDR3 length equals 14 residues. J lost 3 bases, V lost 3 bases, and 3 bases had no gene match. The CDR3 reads CARSWDRSTDTQYF. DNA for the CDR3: TGTGCCAGAAGCTGGGACAGGTCAACAGATACGCAGTATTTT.

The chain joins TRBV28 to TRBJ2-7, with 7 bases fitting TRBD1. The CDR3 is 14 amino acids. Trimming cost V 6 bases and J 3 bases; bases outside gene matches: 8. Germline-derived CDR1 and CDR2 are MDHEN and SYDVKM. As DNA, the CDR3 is TGTGCCAGCAGACCCTCGGACAGGAACTACGAGCAGTACTTC. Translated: CASRPSDRNYEQYF.

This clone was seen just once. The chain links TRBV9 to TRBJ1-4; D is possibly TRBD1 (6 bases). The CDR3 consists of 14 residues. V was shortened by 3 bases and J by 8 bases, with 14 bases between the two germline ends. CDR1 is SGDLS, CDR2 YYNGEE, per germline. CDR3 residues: CASSETPRGEKLFF. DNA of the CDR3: TGTGCCAGCAGCGAGACACCAAGGGGGGAAAAACTGTTTTTT.

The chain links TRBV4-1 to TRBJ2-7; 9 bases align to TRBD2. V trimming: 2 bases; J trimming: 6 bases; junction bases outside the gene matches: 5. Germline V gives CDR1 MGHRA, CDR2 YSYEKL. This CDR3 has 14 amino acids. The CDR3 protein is CASSQIAGEPEQYF. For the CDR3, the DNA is TGCGCCAGCAGCCAAATAGCGGGAGAACCCGAGCAGTACTTC.

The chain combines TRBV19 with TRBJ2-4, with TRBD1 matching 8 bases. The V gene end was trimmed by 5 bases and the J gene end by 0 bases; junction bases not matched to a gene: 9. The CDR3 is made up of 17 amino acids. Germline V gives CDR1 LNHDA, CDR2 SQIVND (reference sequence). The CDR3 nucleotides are TGTGCCAGTAGTCCCGGACAGGGCCAACTAGCCAAAAACATTCAGTACTTC. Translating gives CASSPGQGQLAKNIQYF.

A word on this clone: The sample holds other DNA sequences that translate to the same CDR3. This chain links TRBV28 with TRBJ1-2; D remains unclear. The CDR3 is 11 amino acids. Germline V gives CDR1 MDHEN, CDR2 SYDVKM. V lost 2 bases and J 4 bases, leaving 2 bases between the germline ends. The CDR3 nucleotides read TGTGCCAGCAGTTTAGCCTATGGCTACACCTTC. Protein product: CASSLAYGYTF.

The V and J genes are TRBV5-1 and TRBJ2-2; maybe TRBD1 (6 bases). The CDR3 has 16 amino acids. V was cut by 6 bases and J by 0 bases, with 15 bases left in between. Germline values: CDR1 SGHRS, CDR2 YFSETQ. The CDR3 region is CASTWTELTNTGELFF. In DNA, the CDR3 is TGCGCCAGCACCTGGACAGAACTTACGAACACCGGGGAGCTGTTTTTT.

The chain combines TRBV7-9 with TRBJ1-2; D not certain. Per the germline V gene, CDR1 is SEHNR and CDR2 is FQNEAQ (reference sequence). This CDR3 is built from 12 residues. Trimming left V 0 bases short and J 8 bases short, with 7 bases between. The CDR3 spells CASSLARRGYTF. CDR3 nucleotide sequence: TGTGCCAGCAGCTTAGCTCGGCGAGGCTACACCTTC.

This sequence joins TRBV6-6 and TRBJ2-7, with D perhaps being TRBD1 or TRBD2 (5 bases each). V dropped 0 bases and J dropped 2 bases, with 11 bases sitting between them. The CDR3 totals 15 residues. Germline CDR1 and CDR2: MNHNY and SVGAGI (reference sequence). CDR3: CASSYSGRTTYEQYF. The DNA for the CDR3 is TGTGCCAGCAGTTACTCGGGACGTACGACCTACGAGCAGTACTTC.

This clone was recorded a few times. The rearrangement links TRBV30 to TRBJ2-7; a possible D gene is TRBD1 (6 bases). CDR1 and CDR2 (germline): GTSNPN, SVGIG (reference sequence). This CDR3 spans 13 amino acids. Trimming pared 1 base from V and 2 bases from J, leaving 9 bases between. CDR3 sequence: CAWSGTETYEQYF. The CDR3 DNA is TGTGCCTGGAGTGGGACAGAAACCTACGAGCAGTACTTC.

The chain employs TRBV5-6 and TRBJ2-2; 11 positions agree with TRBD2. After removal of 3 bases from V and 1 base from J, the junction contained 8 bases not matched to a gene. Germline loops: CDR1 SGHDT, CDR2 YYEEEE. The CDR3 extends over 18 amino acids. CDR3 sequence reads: CASSSPGLAERNTGELFF. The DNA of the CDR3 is TGTGCCAGCAGCTCCCCGGGACTAGCGGAAAGGAACACCGGGGAGCTGTTTTTT.

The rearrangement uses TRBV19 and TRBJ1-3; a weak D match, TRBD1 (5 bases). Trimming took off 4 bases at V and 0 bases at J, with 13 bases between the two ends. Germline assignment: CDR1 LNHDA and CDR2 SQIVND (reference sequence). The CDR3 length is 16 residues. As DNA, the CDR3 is TGTGCCAGTAGTAAGGGGATGGGAGCCTCTGGAAACACCATATATTTT. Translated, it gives CASSKGMGASGNTIYF.